This TCR beta chain was captured in a study of blood T cell repertoires in COVID-19. Study at large: COVID-19 samples from acute and convalescent phases originated in the United States, Italy and Spain. Nucleic acid was either cDNA or gDNA, and it came from T cells, B-cell-depleted T cells, or PBMCs.

Per germline, CDR1 SGHRS and CDR2 YFSETQ. Trimming removed 6 bases from V and 0 bases from J, with 18 bases in between. The CDR3 length is 17 residues. Some clones are missing from TCRdb's copy, which holds only in-frame ones; the method was immunoSEQ multiplex PCR. The sample records about 92,000 clones, around 85% being singletons. The sample comprised peripheral blood. The chain uses TRBV5-1 and TRBJ2-2, with D perhaps TRBD2 (5 bases). This sequence originates from a man older than 75 with acute or convalescent COVID-19. CDR3 sequence (DNA): TGCGCCAGCATATTTGCCTCGAGCGGCGCGAACACCGGGGAGCTGTTTTTT. Protein product: CASIFASSGANTGELFF.